The next 10 T cell receptor beta chains were all read from a single sample in a study of blood T cell repertoires in COVID-19. TCRdb keeps only in-frame clones here, not all; method: immunoSEQ multiplex PCR. The sample lists tens of thousands of clones, 82% occurring once. The sample was peripheral blood. The source is a human donor in a cohort sampled during active COVID-19.

The chain has TRBV30 and TRBJ1-3; D is unclear. The CDR3 sequence is 13 residues long. Germline CDR1 reads GTSNPN; CDR2 reads SVGIG (reference sequence). V lost 2 bases, J lost 1 base, and 6 bases lay in between. The CDR3 sequence is CAWSSSSGNTIYF. The DNA for the CDR3 is TGTGCCTGGAGTAGCTCTTCTGGAAACACCATATATTTT.

This clone was observed a few times. The rearrangement uses TRBV19 and TRBJ2-3; 7 nucleotides match TRBD2. With 1 base clipped from V and 3 bases from J, the junction kept 4 bases outside the gene matches. The V gene's germline CDR1 is LNHDA and CDR2 SQIVND (reference sequence). The CDR3 runs 15 residues. The CDR3, as DNA: TGTGCCAGTAGTATAGGGAGCGGGGCTACAGATACGCAGTATTTT. The encoded protein is CASSIGSGATDTQYF.

J is TRBJ1-5 and V is TRBV28; the D is unclear. The CDR3 spans 15 residues. Deletions cut 6 bases from V and 7 bases from J, with 19 bases between. The V gene's germline CDR1 is MDHEN and CDR2 SYDVKM. CDR3 bases: TGTGCCAGCAGCCTAAGACAATCTGGCCAACAGCCCCAGCATTTT. This sequence encodes CASSLRQSGQQPQHF.

The J gene is TRBJ2-7, the V gene TRBV2; 11 bases map to TRBD2. This CDR3 region has 14 residues. V dropped 11 bases and J dropped 7; count of bases not matched to a gene: 13. Germline V lookup: CDR1 SNHLY, CDR2 FYNNEI. The CDR3 region has the DNA TGTGCCCGAGAACCTAGCGGGGGGCCGGGGGAGCAGTACTTC. This sequence encodes CAREPSGGPGEQYF.

The genes are TRBV10-3 and TRBJ1-2, with D unresolved. Trimming took off 4 bases at V and 8 bases at J, with 14 bases between the two ends. Per germline, CDR1 ENHRY and CDR2 SYGVKD. This CDR3 is 13 amino acids long. This CDR3 is CAISGDSLGGYTF. CDR3 in DNA: TGTGCCATCAGTGGTGACTCCCTTGGAGGCTACACCTTC.

To note about this clone: One end of the junction varies from germline; a read error may be responsible. The rearrangement uses TRBV19 and TRBJ1-1; 10 positions agree with TRBD1. Germline CDR1 LNHDA, CDR2 SQIVND (reference sequence). The CDR3 spans 15 residues. The DNA of the CDR3 is TGTGCCAGTAGTTTTAGGACAGGGGGGAACGCTGAAGCTTTCTTT. It is translated as CASSFRTGGNAEAFF.

This chain uses TRBV5-5 with TRBJ1-4; 8 bases are shared with TRBD1. Unmatched junction bases numbered 7, after V lost 4 bases and J lost 5 bases. The CDR3 spans 15 residues. Germline CDR1 is SGHKS and CDR2 is YYEKEE (reference sequence). The CDR3 region is CASSPSGTGNEKLFF. CDR3 coding DNA: TGTGCCAGCAGCCCGTCCGGGACAGGCAATGAAAAACTGTTTTTT.

The chain is built from TRBV4-1 and TRBJ2-2; the D gene is possibly TRBD2 (6 bases). With 8 bases removed from V and 5 bases from J, the gap between germline ends came to 6 bases. Germline CDR1 reads MGHRA; CDR2 reads YSYEKL. The CDR3 sequence is 11 residues long. Here the CDR3 reads CASRGTGELFF. The CDR3, as DNA: TGCGCCAGCCGGGGGACCGGGGAGCTGTTTTTT.

The chain carries TRBV21-1 and TRBJ1-5; the D call TRBD1 from the table was never checked on the DNA. TRBV21-1 is termed a pseudogene. This CDR3 is 14 amino acids long. CDR3 DNA sequence: TGTGCCAGCAGCAAGACAGGTAGCAATCAGCCCCAGCATTTT. Translating it yields CASSKTGSNQPQHF.

J is TRBJ2-5 and V is TRBV27, with 7 bases aligning to TRBD2. The V and J ends lost 6 bases and 3 bases, in that order; junction bases with no gene match: 7. Germline CDR1 reads MNHEY; CDR2 reads SMNVEV (reference sequence). CDR3 size: 14 residues. The CDR3 is CASSHAGEEETQYF. CDR3 bases: TGTGCCAGCAGCCACGCGGGGGAGGAAGAGACCCAGTACTTC.